These 20 T cell receptor beta chains were all obtained from the same sample, sequenced in a study of blood T cell repertoires in COVID-19. This table comes from immunoSEQ multiplex PCR, and its TCRdb copy is limited to in-frame clones, with some not included. Of around 250,000 clones listed, roughly 88% were seen once; the top ten hold around 3.1%. Source material: PBMCs or T cells enriched from blood (not recorded which). The receptors were sampled from a woman aged 40-49 years who had been exposed to COVID-19.

The genes are TRBV6-5 and TRBJ1-1, with D hard to call. Trimming pared 0 bases from V and 0 bases from J, leaving 11 bases between. The CDR3 spans 16 residues. CDR1 is MNHEY and CDR2 is SVGAGI in the germline V gene. This chain's CDR3 is CASSYSITGMNTEAFF. The CDR3 DNA reads as TGTGCCAGCAGTTACTCGATAACGGGAATGAACACTGAAGCTTTCTTT.

The chain has TRBV4-3 and TRBJ2-1; D call uncertain. Between the trimmed V and J ends, which lost 1 base and 5 bases, there was a span of 6 bases. Germline-derived CDR1 and CDR2 are LGHNA and YSLEER. This CDR3 has 13 residues. The CDR3 nucleotides read TGCGCCAGCAGCCAAGTTCGCGACAATGAGCAGTTCTTC. It translates to CASSQVRDNEQFF.

The rearrangement links TRBV15 to TRBJ1-5, with no clear D. The CDR3 loop spans 17 amino acids. Germline CDR1 and CDR2: LNHNV and YYDKDF (reference sequence). V lost 0 bases and J lost 5, with 17 bases in between. DNA for the CDR3: TGTGCCACCAGCAGAGAGGAGCCGTGGCCGCAATATCAGCCCCAGCATTTT. The encoded protein is CATSREEPWPQYQPQHF.

The chain is built from TRBV6-5 and TRBJ2-7; TRBD1 agrees at 8 bases. The junction had 9 bases not matched to a gene; V was cut back by 5 bases and J by 6 bases. The CDR3 has 14 residues. The germline V gene encodes CDR1 MNHEY and CDR2 SVGAGI. CDR3 sequence: CASSQTWTGREQYF. CDR3 coding DNA: TGTGCCAGCAGTCAGACATGGACAGGGCGCGAGCAGTACTTC.

The genes are TRBV19 and TRBJ1-4; D is perhaps TRBD1 (5 bases). V lost 3 bases, J lost 7 bases, and 21 bases lay in between. There are 17 residues in the CDR3. Germline CDR1 LNHDA, CDR2 SQIVND (reference sequence). The CDR3 protein is CASSILVSQGGFEKLFF. The CDR3 bases are TGTGCCAGTAGTATCCTGGTCTCCCAGGGTGGGTTTGAAAAACTGTTTTTT. Complete variable domain (other parts from reference TRBV19 and TRBJ1-4): DGGITQSPKYLFRKEGQNVTLSCEQNLNHDAMYWYRQDPGQGLRLIYYSQIVNDFQKGDIAEGYSVSREKKESFPLTVTSAQKNPTAFYLCASSILVSQGGFEKLFFGSGTQLSVL.

The chain carries TRBV12-3 or TRBV12-4 and TRBJ1-6; no clear D gene. Trimming took 6 bases from V and 6 from J, leaving 6 bases between them. This CDR3 is built from 12 residues. The CDR3 region is CASSPGNSPLHF. DNA of the CDR3: TGTGCCAGCAGCCCCGGTAATTCACCCCTCCACTTT.

This clone showed up just once. This chain joins TRBV11-2 and TRBJ2-7; TRBD2 matches 14 bases. Germline-derived CDR1 and CDR2 are SGHAT and FQNNGV. Trimming cost V 5 bases and J 6 bases; bases outside gene matches: 9. The CDR3 runs 16 residues. CDR3 sequence reads: CASSPRTSGGFGEQYF. CDR3 in DNA: TGTGCCAGCAGCCCCCGGACTAGCGGGGGGTTCGGCGAGCAGTACTTC.

The chain carries TRBV20-1 and TRBJ2-1; D is undetermined. Germline V CDR1 and CDR2: DFQATT, SNEGSKA (reference sequence). The length of the CDR3 is 11 residues. Trimming removed 5 bases from V and 6 bases from J, with 8 bases in between. The CDR3 region has the DNA TGCAGTGCTGGAGCACTCAATGAGCAGTTCTTC. Residues: CSAGALNEQFF.

The rearrangement uses TRBV19 and TRBJ2-3, with a weak D call TRBD1 (6 bases). Germline assignment: CDR1 LNHDA and CDR2 SQIVND (reference sequence). This CDR3 is 17 amino acids long. V was trimmed by 5 bases and J by 0 bases, leaving 18 bases between them. CDR3 sequence reads: CASSEGPSQGSTDTQYF. The CDR3 nucleotides are TGTGCCAGTAGTGAAGGGCCCTCACAGGGTAGCACAGATACGCAGTATTTT.

The CDR3, as DNA: TGTGCCAGCTCAGCCGACAGGGCTAACTATGGCTACACCTTC. Its translation: CASSADRANYGYTF. The rearrangement uses TRBV18 and TRBJ1-2; TRBD1 matches 7 bases. J lost 0 bases, V lost 5 bases, and 3 bases had no gene match. The CDR3 is made up of 14 amino acids. Germline values: CDR1 KGHSH, CDR2 LQKENI.

The chain has TRBV4-1 and TRBJ1-3; 7 bases align to TRBD1. The germline gives CDR1 MGHRA, CDR2 YSYEKL. CDR3 length: 15 amino acids. V shed 1 base, J shed 3 bases, and the junction held 3 bases outside the gene matches. CDR3 sequence reads: CASSQAGGSGNTIYF. CDR3 DNA: TGCGCCAGCAGCCAAGCAGGGGGAAGTGGAAACACCATATATTTT.

This chain uses TRBV27 with TRBJ2-4, with D hard to call. Germline V CDR1 and CDR2: MNHEY, SMNVEV (reference sequence). Trimming took off 2 bases at V and 1 base at J, with 15 bases between the two ends. The CDR3 length is 17 residues. CDR3 sequence (DNA): TGTGCCAGCAGTTTAGATTTTTTAGACAAGGCCAAAAACATTCAGTACTTC. Translated: CASSLDFLDKAKNIQYF.

This sequence joins TRBV5-4 and TRBJ2-1, with 8 bases matching TRBD2. Looked up from germline, CDR1 is SGHNT and CDR2 is YYREEE (reference sequence). Trimming cost V 0 bases and J 7 bases; bases outside gene matches: 6. CDR3 length equals 15 residues. The CDR3 sequence is CASSLDGGAENEQFF. The CDR3 DNA is TGTGCCAGCAGCTTGGACGGGGGGGCTGAGAATGAGCAGTTCTTC.

The chain combines TRBV7-9 with TRBJ1-2, with D possibly TRBD1 on 5 matching bases. Germline V gene sequence: CDR1 SEHNR, CDR2 FQNEAQ (reference sequence). The CDR3 spans 16 residues. The germline V and J ends were trimmed by 8 bases and 4 bases, with 23 bases remaining between them. The CDR3 sequence: CASSPPGELPPYGYTF. The CDR3, as DNA: TGTGCCAGCTCCCCCCCGGGGGAACTACCCCCCTATGGCTACACCTTC.

The chain links TRBV7-3 to TRBJ2-7, with a possible D match to TRBD2 (7 bases). The CDR3 length is 14 residues. Trimming stripped 5 bases from V and 9 bases from J, with 20 bases between. CDR1 and CDR2 from the germline V gene are SGHTA and FQGTGA. DNA for the CDR3: TGTGCCAGCAGCCCCAGTGGGGGCGGGGGCCGGCAGTACTTC. This codes for CASSPSGGGGRQYF. Together with reference TRBV7-3 and TRBJ2-7, the CDR3 gives the full variable domain: GAGVSQTPSNKVTEKGKYVELRCDPISGHTALYWYRQSLGQGPEFLIYFQGTGAADDSGLPNDRFFAVRPEGSVSTLKIQRTERGDSAVYLCASSPSGGGGRQYFGPGTRLTVT.

The chain combines TRBV11-2 with TRBJ2-1; 7 nucleotides align to TRBD1. Germline V gene sequence: CDR1 SGHAT, CDR2 FQNNGV. The CDR3 covers 16 residues. J lost 0 bases, V lost 9 bases, and 11 bases had no gene match. The CDR3 is CASNGGPGGSYNEQFF. The CDR3 nucleotides are TGTGCCAGTAACGGAGGCCCAGGGGGCTCCTACAATGAGCAGTTCTTC.

This chain joins TRBV13 and TRBJ2-3, with D perhaps matching TRBD2 (6 bases). Per germline, CDR1 PRHDT and CDR2 FYEKMQ (reference sequence). The CDR3 runs 16 residues. The V and J ends lost 4 bases and 0 bases respectively, with 14 bases between them. For the CDR3, the DNA is TGTGCCAGCAGCTCCAATAGCGGCTCTAGCACAGATACGCAGTATTTT. Protein product: CASSSNSGSSTDTQYF.

The chain has TRBV6-2 or TRBV6-3 and TRBJ2-3, with 9 positions matching TRBD2. V lost 2 bases and J lost 0; bases outside the gene matches: 6. The germline V gene encodes CDR1 MNHEY and CDR2 SVGEGT. CDR3 length: 17 residues. CDR3 DNA sequence: TGTGCCAGCAGTTACGTTAGCGGGAGTGCTAGCACAGATACGCAGTATTTT. The encoded protein is CASSYVSGSASTDTQYF.

This clone was detected a few times. The chain links TRBV7-9 to TRBJ1-6, with TRBD1 matching 9 bases. The CDR3 contains 16 residues. V shed 5 bases, J shed 7 bases, and the junction held 9 bases outside the gene matches. Germline-derived CDR1 and CDR2 are SEHNR and FQNEAQ (reference sequence). CDR3 sequence reads: CASSPTYGTGNSPLHF. Here the CDR3 DNA reads TGTGCCAGCAGCCCCACCTATGGGACAGGGAATTCACCCCTCCACTTT.

The V and J genes are TRBV4-3 and TRBJ2-2; the match to TRBD1 covers 8 bases. This CDR3 has 19 residues. In germline, CDR1 is LGHNA, CDR2 YSLEER. Unmatched junction bases numbered 13, after V lost 0 bases and J lost 4 bases. This chain's CDR3 is CASSQEDAGGSTITGELFF. DNA of the CDR3: TGCGCCAGCAGCCAAGAGGACGCAGGGGGCTCTACTATCACCGGGGAGCTGTTTTTT.